Listed below are T cell receptor beta chains from one sample, sequenced in a study of breast tumors, draining lymph nodes, adjacent tissues. MiXCR was run by TCRdb on the multiplex PCR reads, yielding one entry per CDR3 protein. The sample has some 250,000 distinct CDR3 sequences; less than 45% are singletons. The sequencing input was axillary lymph node tissue. The receptors originated from a female donor with breast cancer. Some clones in this sample may be carry-over from other donors' samples. Both conserved end residues are part of each CDR3. D genes are given only for firm matches. The size field is filled for only some rows; it gives once, few, many or a size class.

J gene: TRBJ2-7; V gene: TRBV7-3; D gene: -; clone size: many; CDR3 protein: CASSFGPTSSYEQYF; CDR3 DNA: TGTGCCAGCAGCTTCGGGCCGACAAGCTCCTACGAGCAGTACTTC
J gene: TRBJ2-7; V gene: TRBV29-1; D gene: TRBD1; clone size: -; CDR3 protein: CSRISGTAYEQYF; CDR3 DNA: TGCAGTCGAATTTCCGGGACAGCTTACGAGCAGTACTTC
J gene: TRBJ1-5; V gene: TRBV24-1; D gene: TRBD1; clone size: many; CDR3 protein: CATGTVDQPQHF; CDR3 DNA: TGTGCCACGGGGACAGTTGATCAGCCCCAGCATTTT
J gene: TRBJ2-7; V gene: TRBV12-5; D gene: -; clone size: -; CDR3 protein: CASGFDGTPGEQYF; CDR3 DNA: TGTGCTAGTGGTTTCGACGGGACACCCGGCGAGCAGTACTTC
J gene: TRBJ2-3; V gene: TRBV12-5; D gene: -; clone size: many; CDR3 protein: CASAWGDTQYF; CDR3 DNA: TGTGCTAGTGCTTGGGGGGATACGCAGTATTTT
J gene: TRBJ2-3; V gene: TRBV3-1; D gene: TRBD2; clone size: -; CDR3 protein: CASSQQRGGGTDTQYF; CDR3 DNA: TGTGCCAGCAGCCAACAGCGGGGGGGCGGCACAGATACGCAGTATTTT
J gene: TRBJ2-3; V gene: TRBV11-1; D gene: TRBD1; clone size: once; CDR3 protein: CASSPGQGGTQYF; CDR3 DNA: TGTGCCAGCAGCCCCGGACAGGGCGGTACGCAGTATTTT
J gene: TRBJ1-2; V gene: TRBV4-1; D gene: TRBD1; clone size: many; CDR3 protein: CASSYKERGPNYGYTF; CDR3 DNA: TGCGCCAGCAGTTATAAGGAGAGGGGGCCTAACTATGGCTACACCTTC
J gene: TRBJ1-6; V gene: TRBV2; D gene: -; clone size: -; CDR3 protein: CASARYSPLRF; CDR3 DNA: TGTGCCAGCGCCAGGTACTCACCCCTCCGCTTT
J gene: TRBJ1-2; V gene: TRBV19; D gene: -; clone size: many; CDR3 protein: CASSIWIQGKNIFGYTF; CDR3 DNA: TGTGCCAGTAGTATTTGGATACAGGGAAAAAATATTTTTGGCTACACCTTC
J gene: TRBJ2-2; V gene: TRBV5-6; D gene: -; clone size: few; CDR3 protein: CASSLWLTNTGELFF; CDR3 DNA: TGTGCCAGCAGCTTGTGGCTTACGAACACCGGGGAGCTGTTTTTT
J gene: TRBJ2-5; V gene: TRBV7-7; D gene: TRBD2; clone size: many; CDR3 protein: CASSWTSGPKETQYF; CDR3 DNA: TGTGCTAGCAGCTGGACTAGCGGTCCTAAAGAGACCCAGTACTTC
J gene: TRBJ1-5; V gene: TRBV19; D gene: -; clone size: many; CDR3 protein: CASIWREGGNQPQHF; CDR3 DNA: TGTGCCAGTATTTGGCGGGAGGGGGGCAATCAGCCCCAGCATTTT
J gene: TRBJ2-2; V gene: TRBV3-1; D gene: -; clone size: many; CDR3 protein: CASSSTGTGELFF; CDR3 DNA: TGTGCCAGCAGTTCCACGGGTACCGGGGAGCTGTTTTTT
J gene: TRBJ1-1; V gene: TRBV7-9; D gene: TRBD1; clone size: few; CDR3 protein: CASSPRPDREYNTEAFF; CDR3 DNA: TGTGCCAGCAGCCCCCGCCCCGACAGGGAGTATAACACTGAAGCTTTCTTT
J gene: TRBJ2-3; V gene: TRBV29-1; D gene: -; clone size: many; CDR3 protein: CSARGDRVSTDTQYF; CDR3 DNA: TGCAGCGCCAGGGGGGACAGAGTTAGCACAGATACGCAGTATTTT
J gene: TRBJ1-3; V gene: TRBV20-1; D gene: -; clone size: once; CDR3 protein: CSAGETSTSGNTIYF; CDR3 DNA: TGCAGTGCTGGGGAGACGTCGACCTCCGGAAACACCATATATTTT
J gene: TRBJ1-3; V gene: TRBV7-6; D gene: TRBD1; clone size: -; CDR3 protein: CASSLGGGGTAPSGNTIYF; CDR3 DNA: TGTGCCAGCAGCTTGGGGGGCGGGGGGACAGCCCCATCTGGAAACACCATATATTTT
J gene: TRBJ2-7; V gene: TRBV24-1; D gene: -; clone size: many; CDR3 protein: CASPVEAVVSYLGDLQSSYEQYF; CDR3 DNA: TGTGCCTCCCCAGTCGAAGCAGTGGTATCTTATCTAGGGGACCTTCAAAGCTCCTACGAGCAGTACTTC
J gene: TRBJ2-7; V gene: TRBV12-3/TRBV12-4; D gene: TRBD2; clone size: few; CDR3 protein: CASSFGGAGEQYF; CDR3 DNA: TGTGCCAGCAGTTTCGGGGGGGCAGGCGAGCAGTACTTC
J gene: TRBJ2-7; V gene: TRBV20-1; D gene: TRBD2; clone size: many; CDR3 protein: CSATGLAGVIAYEQYF; CDR3 DNA: TGCAGTGCGACGGGGCTAGCGGGAGTAATTGCCTACGAGCAGTACTTC
J gene: TRBJ2-3; V gene: TRBV5-1; D gene: -; clone size: many; CDR3 protein: CASSLNGQRSDTQYF; CDR3 DNA: TGCGCCAGCAGCTTAAATGGACAGAGATCAGATACGCAGTATTTT
J gene: TRBJ2-3; V gene: TRBV20-1; D gene: -; clone size: -; CDR3 protein: CSAEDRSGSTDTQYF; CDR3 DNA: TGCAGTGCCGAAGACAGGAGCGGGAGCACAGATACGCAGTATTTT
J gene: TRBJ2-1; V gene: TRBV6-6; D gene: TRBD1; clone size: many; CDR3 protein: CASSQPTGGPYNEQFF; CDR3 DNA: TGTGCCAGCAGTCAACCAACAGGGGGCCCCTACAATGAGCAGTTCTTC
J gene: TRBJ2-5; V gene: TRBV5-1; D gene: -; clone size: -; CDR3 protein: CASSTYEGETQYF; CDR3 DNA: TGCGCCAGCAGCACATACGAGGGCGAGACCCAGTACTTC
J gene: TRBJ1-5; V gene: TRBV10-3; D gene: TRBD1; clone size: -; CDR3 protein: CAISQTDRGHQPQHF; CDR3 DNA: TGTGCCATCAGTCAGACGGACAGGGGGCATCAGCCCCAGCATTTT
J gene: TRBJ2-5; V gene: TRBV4-3; D gene: -; clone size: many; CDR3 protein: CASSQDLTGAQYF; CDR3 DNA: TGCGCCAGCAGCCAAGATCTCACGGGGGCTCAGTACTTC
J gene: TRBJ2-7; V gene: TRBV30; D gene: -; clone size: few; CDR3 protein: CAWGGDALLGEQYF; CDR3 DNA: TGTGCCTGGGGCGGGGACGCCCTCTTAGGCGAGCAGTACTTC
J gene: TRBJ2-2; V gene: TRBV11-3; D gene: -; clone size: many; CDR3 protein: CASSLDNKGNGELFF; CDR3 DNA: TGTGCCAGCAGCTTAGATAACAAAGGGAACGGGGAGCTGTTTTTT
J gene: TRBJ1-5; V gene: TRBV20-1; D gene: -; clone size: once; CDR3 protein: CSASRIGDQPQHF; CDR3 DNA: TGCAGTGCTAGCAGGATCGGGGATCAGCCCCAGCATTTT
J gene: TRBJ1-3; V gene: TRBV5-6; D gene: -; clone size: many; CDR3 protein: CASRGTGPSGNTIYF; CDR3 DNA: TGTGCCAGCAGGGGCACAGGTCCCTCTGGAAACACCATATATTTT
J gene: TRBJ2-5; V gene: TRBV7-3; D gene: -; clone size: -; CDR3 protein: CASSQQGGPSETQYF; CDR3 DNA: TGTGCCAGCAGCCAACAGGGGGGGCCATCAGAGACCCAGTACTTC
J gene: TRBJ2-2; V gene: TRBV11-2; D gene: -; clone size: many; CDR3 protein: CASSPRPYGELFF; CDR3 DNA: TGTGCCAGCAGCCCCCGACCGTATGGGGAGCTGTTTTTT
J gene: TRBJ1-5; V gene: TRBV19; D gene: -; clone size: many; CDR3 protein: CASSIIPGNQPQHF; CDR3 DNA: TGTGCCAGTAGTATAATTCCGGGGAATCAGCCCCAGCATTTT
J gene: TRBJ2-7; V gene: TRBV11-3; D gene: TRBD2; clone size: many; CDR3 protein: CASSLAGLAGGYEQYF; CDR3 DNA: TGTGCCAGCAGCTTAGCCGGACTAGCGGGAGGGTACGAGCAGTACTTC
J gene: TRBJ2-3; V gene: TRBV6-1; D gene: -; clone size: -; CDR3 protein: CASSALWADTQYF; CDR3 DNA: TGTGCCAGCAGTGCCCTATGGGCAGATACGCAGTATTTT
J gene: TRBJ2-6; V gene: TRBV2; D gene: TRBD2; clone size: -; CDR3 protein: CASSEGGEGKGRGSGANVLTF; CDR3 DNA: TGTGCCAGCAGTGAAGGAGGGGAGGGAAAGGGGAGGGGATCTGGGGCCAACGTCCTGACTTTC
J gene: TRBJ2-5; V gene: TRBV19; D gene: -; clone size: -; CDR3 protein: CASRVRGGGQETQYF; CDR3 DNA: TGTGCCAGTAGGGTCCGAGGGGGTGGGCAAGAGACCCAGTACTTC
J gene: TRBJ2-2; V gene: TRBV24-1; D gene: -; clone size: many; CDR3 protein: CATSDPSGGNTGELFF; CDR3 DNA: TGTGCCACCAGTGATCCTTCCGGGGGGAACACCGGGGAGCTGTTTTTT
J gene: TRBJ2-3; V gene: TRBV20-1; D gene: -; clone size: -; CDR3 protein: CSARGYTDTQYF; CDR3 DNA: TGCAGTGCTAGAGGTTACACAGATACGCAGTATTTT
J gene: TRBJ1-2; V gene: TRBV7-9; D gene: -; clone size: many; CDR3 protein: CASSLNSLTTSGYPF; CDR3 DNA: TGTGCCAGCAGCCTAAACAGCCTAACGACCTCTGGCTACCCCTTC
J gene: TRBJ1-2; V gene: TRBV6-6; D gene: TRBD1; clone size: many; CDR3 protein: CASSPGTDYYGYTF; CDR3 DNA: TGTGCCAGCAGTCCCGGGACAGACTACTATGGCTACACCTTC
J gene: TRBJ2-7; V gene: TRBV4-1; D gene: -; clone size: -; CDR3 protein: CASSQERSAGVLYSEQYF; CDR3 DNA: TGCGCCAGCAGCCAAGAACGGTCCGCCGGAGTCCTATATAGTGAGCAGTACTTC
J gene: TRBJ2-7; V gene: TRBV15; D gene: -; clone size: many; CDR3 protein: CATSRGSDYEQYF; CDR3 DNA: TGTGCCACCAGCAGAGGTAGCGACTACGAGCAGTACTTC
J gene: TRBJ2-7; V gene: TRBV14; D gene: TRBD1; clone size: many; CDR3 protein: CASSHAGQVLSYEQYF; CDR3 DNA: TGTGCCAGCAGCCACGCGGGACAGGTCCTCTCCTACGAGCAGTACTTC
J gene: TRBJ1-6; V gene: TRBV18; D gene: -; clone size: many; CDR3 protein: CASSPRDTYNSPLHF; CDR3 DNA: TGTGCCAGCTCACCGAGGGACACTTATAATTCACCCCTCCACTTT
J gene: TRBJ2-6; V gene: TRBV18; D gene: -; clone size: few; CDR3 protein: CASSPFIGVSTSGANVLTF; CDR3 DNA: TGTGCCAGCTCACCTTTTATTGGAGTGTCGACCTCTGGGGCCAACGTCCTGACTTTC
J gene: TRBJ2-7; V gene: TRBV6-6; D gene: -; clone size: many; CDR3 protein: CASSGARRVTYEQYF; CDR3 DNA: TGTGCCAGCAGTGGGGCAAGGCGGGTAACCTACGAGCAGTACTTC
J gene: TRBJ1-1; V gene: TRBV2; D gene: -; clone size: few; CDR3 protein: CASSEKMATEAFF; CDR3 DNA: TGTGCCAGCAGTGAAAAAATGGCCACTGAAGCTTTCTTT
J gene: TRBJ2-3; V gene: TRBV4-2; D gene: -; clone size: many; CDR3 protein: CASSSQGRTDTQYF; CDR3 DNA: TGTGCCAGCAGTTCCCAGGGTAGGACAGATACGCAGTATTTT
J gene: TRBJ2-1; V gene: TRBV5-1; D gene: TRBD1; clone size: -; CDR3 protein: CASSWTGFHDQFF; CDR3 DNA: TGTGCCAGCAGCTGGACAGGGTTCCACGACCAGTTCTTC
J gene: TRBJ2-5; V gene: TRBV2; D gene: TRBD1; clone size: -; CDR3 protein: CARGGDREKETQYF; CDR3 DNA: TGTGCCAGGGGTGGGGACAGGGAAAAAGAGACCCAGTACTTC
J gene: TRBJ2-3; V gene: TRBV20-1; D gene: TRBD2; clone size: -; CDR3 protein: CSASSPLARDTDTQYF; CDR3 DNA: TGCAGTGCCAGCAGCCCACTAGCGCGGGACACAGATACGCAGTATTTT
J gene: TRBJ2-1; V gene: TRBV11-3; D gene: TRBD1; clone size: -; CDR3 protein: CASSLVGGTGNEQFF; CDR3 DNA: TGTGCCAGCAGCTTAGTAGGGGGCACGGGGAATGAGCAGTTCTTC
J gene: TRBJ2-7; V gene: TRBV7-6; D gene: -; clone size: many; CDR3 protein: CASSLGDNYEQYF; CDR3 DNA: TGTGCCAGCAGCTTAGGGGACAACTACGAGCAGTACTTC